Following are 9 T cell receptor beta chains from one sample sequenced in a study of cytomegalovirus exposure and HLA in healthy donors (dated by TCRdb to about 2017). Receptors were amplified or captured by the immunoSEQ multiplex PCR assay. For the multiplex PCR, a mixture combining 60 forward primers for TCR Vbeta segments and 13 reverse primers for TCR Jbeta segments was used. TCRdb provides this immuneACCESS table in a form limited to in-frame rearrangements. Some clones are lacking; in checked studies, under half of them reflect an unresolved V gene, and why the rest are absent is not known. The table for this sample lists about 160,000 clones; around four fifths of them were counted only once. The top ten hold about 1.4% of the sample. Material: PBMCs. Receptor source: a woman aged 25 to 45 in good health and CMV-seronegative.

The J gene is TRBJ2-1, the V gene TRBV11-2; D not resolved. With 2 bases removed from V and 6 bases from J, the gap between germline ends came to 23 bases. This CDR3 spans 18 amino acids. CDR1 and CDR2 from the germline V gene are SGHAT and FQNNGV. Here the CDR3 DNA reads TGTGCCAGCAGCTTAACGTATGAACCTAGTCCCTACACCAATGAGCAGTTCTTC. As protein: CASSLTYEPSPYTNEQFF. Based on the CDR3 plus reference TRBV11-2 and TRBJ2-1, the full variable domain is EAGVAQSPRYKIIEKRQSVAFWCNPISGHATLYWYQQILGQGPKLLIQFQNNGVVDDSQLPKDRFSAERLKGVDSTLKIQPAKLEDSAVYLCASSLTYEPSPYTNEQFFGPGTRLTVL.

This chain uses TRBV6-5 with TRBJ1-1, with D possibly being TRBD1 (6 bases). Deletions cut 2 bases from V and 0 bases from J, with 13 bases between. The length of the CDR3 is 16 residues. The germline V gene has CDR1 MNHEY and CDR2 SVGAGI. As DNA, the CDR3 is TGTGCCAGCAGTTACGTCGACAGGACCATGAACACTGAAGCTTTCTTT. This codes for CASSYVDRTMNTEAFF.

This chain uses TRBV7-8 with TRBJ1-2; 7 bases line up with TRBD1. The germline CDR1 and CDR2 sequences are SGHVS and FQNEAQ. Trimming cost V 4 bases and J 4 bases; bases outside gene matches: 9. CDR3 length: 15 amino acids. This CDR3 is CASSSRTGTAYGYTF. The CDR3 DNA sequence: TGTGCCAGCAGCTCAAGAACCGGGACAGCCTATGGCTACACCTTC.

The genes are TRBV7-9 and TRBJ1-6, with unresolved D. Germline CDR1 SEHNR, CDR2 FQNEAQ (reference sequence). CDR3 length equals 14 residues. V was pared by 1 base and J by 7 bases, with 8 bases between. The CDR3 spells CASSLEVGNSPLHF. The CDR3 coding sequence is TGTGCCAGCAGCTTAGAGGTCGGGAATTCACCCCTCCACTTT.

The rearrangement links TRBV15 to TRBJ1-4, with D tentatively TRBD1 (6 bases). Trimming removed 4 bases at V and 7 bases at J, with 10 bases between. The length of the CDR3 is 13 residues. CDR1 LNHNV and CDR2 YYDKDF come from the germline V gene (reference sequence). The CDR3 coding sequence is TGTGCCACCAGCACCGGGACACTTGAAAAACTGTTTTTT. Encoded protein: CATSTGTLEKLFF.

The chain recombines TRBV19 with TRBJ1-2, with no clear D. Deletions cut 10 bases from V and 7 bases from J, with 16 bases between. From germline, CDR1 is LNHDA and CDR2 SQIVND (reference sequence). This CDR3 is 12 amino acids long. The CDR3, as DNA: TGTGCCACCGGGTACGGGCGGGGTGGCTACACCTTC. Its protein product is CATGYGRGGYTF.

Only a few counts were recorded for this clone. V usage is TRBV11-3 and J usage is TRBJ2-7; 7 bases fit TRBD1. The CDR3 length is 12 residues. Germline lookup yields CDR1 SGHNT and CDR2 YENEEA. J lost 5 bases, V lost 2 bases, and 0 bases had no gene match. The CDR3 region is CASSLRGHEQYF. The CDR3 nucleotides are TGTGCCAGCAGCTTAAGGGGGCACGAGCAGTACTTC.

This chain connects TRBV7-8 to TRBJ1-2; perhaps TRBD1 as D (6 bases). Trimming cost V 2 bases and J 4 bases, with 11 bases left between them. This CDR3 has 14 amino acids. Germline CDR1 reads SGHVS; CDR2 reads FQNEAQ. This chain's CDR3 is CASSLLDSTYGYTF. The DNA of the CDR3 is TGTGCCAGCAGCTTATTGGACAGCACCTATGGCTACACCTTC.

The chain carries TRBV19 and TRBJ1-5, with 7 positions matching TRBD1. This CDR3 contains 15 residues. V dropped 4 bases and J dropped 7; count of bases not matched to a gene: 10. Germline lookup yields CDR1 LNHDA and CDR2 SQIVND (reference sequence). This CDR3 reads CASSTRTGAGQPQHF. The CDR3 DNA follows: TGTGCCAGTAGTACCCGGACAGGCGCTGGGCAGCCCCAGCATTTT.